This TCR beta chain was sequenced for a study of blood T cell repertoires in COVID-19. In germline, CDR1 is SGHVT, CDR2 SQSDAQ. This CDR3 region has 12 residues. Trimming removed 8 bases at V and 5 bases at J, with 11 bases between. Original methodology: Reference gene primer amplification yielded estimated nucleated cell counts. Here immunoSEQ multiplex PCR was the method, and the copy in TCRdb shows in-frame clones only, minus some. D and trimming were read from the DNA, whereas the V and J calls and clone size are those reported in that table. The repertoire holds 100,000 to 150,000 clones, with approximately 80% as singletons.

The sequence was collected from a woman aged 65 to 85 with acute or convalescent COVID-19. The rearrangement joins TRBV7-4 to TRBJ2-3; unclear D gene. The sequencing sample was made of peripheral blood. The CDR3, as DNA: TGTGCCAGCCCCTCGGGTGAAGATACGCAGTATTTT. Its protein is CASPSGEDTQYF. Full variable domain (missing parts from reference TRBV7-4 and TRBJ2-3): GAGVSQSPRYKVAKRGRDVALRCDSISGHVTLYWYRQTLGQGSEVLTYSQSDAQRDKSGRPSGRFSAERPERSVSTLKIQRTEQGDSAVYLCASPSGEDTQYFGPGTRLTVL.